This TCR beta chain was identified in a study of T cell repertoires in cytomegalovirus infection. Study information: CMV infection together with matching HLA type was indicated by public TCR beta signatures.

Study-wide results and caveats: Summed public TCR beta family frequency identified CMV carriers bearing the relevant HLA. The ex vivo response showed dominance by HLA-C-restricted CMV-specific TCR beta clonotypes.

TCRdb re-called the reads with MiXCR, one entry per CDR3 protein. The sample contains 250,000 or so distinct CDR3 sequences, approximately 15% of which appear only once. A word on this clonotype: Its cognate antigen is unknown.

Germline values: CDR1 MDHEN, CDR2 SYDVKM. CDR3 length: 14 amino acids. V lost 3 bases and J lost 5; bases outside the gene matches: 3. Sequencing was done on a sample of CD8+ T cells from PBMCs. The receptor comes from a human donor in good health (CMV status not recorded). Some clones in this sample may be carry-over from other donors' samples. The chain uses TRBV28 and TRBJ1-5, with TRBD1 matching 8 bases. CDR3 region: CASSFRTGYQPQHF. CDR3 nucleotide sequence: TGTGCCAGCAGTTTTAGGACAGGGTATCAGCCCCAGCATTTT. Based on the CDR3 plus reference TRBV28 and TRBJ1-5, the full variable domain is DVKVTQSSRYLVKRTGEKVFLECVQDMDHENMFWYRQDPGLGLRLIYFSYDVKMKEKGDIPEGYSVSREKKERFSLILESASTNQTSMYLCASSFRTGYQPQHFGDGTRLSIL.